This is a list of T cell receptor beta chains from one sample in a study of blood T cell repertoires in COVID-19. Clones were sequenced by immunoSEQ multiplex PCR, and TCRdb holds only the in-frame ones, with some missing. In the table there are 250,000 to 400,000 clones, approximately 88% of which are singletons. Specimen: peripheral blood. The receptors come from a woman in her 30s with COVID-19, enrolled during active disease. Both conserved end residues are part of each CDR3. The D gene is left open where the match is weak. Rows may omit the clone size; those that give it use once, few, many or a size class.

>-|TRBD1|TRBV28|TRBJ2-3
TGTGCCAGCAGTTTGCCCTCATCCCGGGACAGGGGATATACGCAGTATTTT
CASSLPSSRDRGYTQYF
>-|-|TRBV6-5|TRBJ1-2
TGTGCCAGCAGGGGCCTAGGGGACTGGGCTGGCTACACCTTC
CASRGLGDWAGYTF
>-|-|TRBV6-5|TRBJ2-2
TGTGCCAGCAGTTACACCCGGGGTACCGGGGAGCTGTTTTTT
CASSYTRGTGELFF
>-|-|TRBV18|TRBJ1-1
TGTGCCAGCTCACCGTTGAACGGGGTTAACACTGAAGCTTTCTTT
CASSPLNGVNTEAFF
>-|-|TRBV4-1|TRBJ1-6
TGCGCCAGCAGCCAAGGTCGACCGGGGTCGTATTCACCCCTCCACTTT
CASSQGRPGSYSPLHF
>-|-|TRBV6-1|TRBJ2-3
TGTGCCAGCAGTGAAGCGGGGCCCGGCACAGATACGCAGTATTTT
CASSEAGPGTDTQYF
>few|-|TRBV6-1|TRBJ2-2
TGTGCCAGCAGTGAAATGGGGGGGAACACCGGGGAGCTGTTTTTT
CASSEMGGNTGELFF
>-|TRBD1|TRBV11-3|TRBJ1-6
TGTGCCAGCAGCACTGCCGGGACAGTTTATAATTCACCCCTCCACTTT
CASSTAGTVYNSPLHF
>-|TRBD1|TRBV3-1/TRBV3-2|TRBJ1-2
TGTGCCAGCAGCCAACAAACAGGGGGCAATGGCTACACCTTC
CASSQQTGGNGYTF
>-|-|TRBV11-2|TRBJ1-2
TGTGCCAGCAGCCCGTCAGGAAGAGGCTACACCTTC
CASSPSGRGYTF
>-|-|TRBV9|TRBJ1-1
TGTGCCAGCAGCGTAGACCCCGACCAAAACACGGTCGGGGCTTTCTTT
CASSVDPDQNTVGAFF
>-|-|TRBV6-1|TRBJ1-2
TGTGCCAGCAGTGAACGTAGCTACACCTTC
CASSERSYTF
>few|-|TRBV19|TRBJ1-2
TGTGCCAGTAGTGGATGGGGCTCAGGGCTCAATAACTATGGCTACACCTTC
CASSGWGSGLNNYGYTF
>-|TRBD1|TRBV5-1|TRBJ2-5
TGCGCCAGCAGCCCCGGGCTTGCAGGGGGTGGAGAGACCCAGTACTTC
CASSPGLAGGGETQYF
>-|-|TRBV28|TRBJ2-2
TGTGCCAGCAGTTTAAGACAGCCCACCGGGGAGCTGTTTTTT
CASSLRQPTGELFF
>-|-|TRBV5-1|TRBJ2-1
TGCGCCAGCAGGCCAGGGGGGCGCAGCTCCTACAATGAGCAGTTCTTC
CASRPGGRSSYNEQFF
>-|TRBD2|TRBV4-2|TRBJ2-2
TGTGCCAGCAGCCAAGTCCACCCCGCTAGCGGGGGGAACACCGGGGAGCTGTTTTTT
CASSQVHPASGGNTGELFF
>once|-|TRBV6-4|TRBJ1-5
TGTGCCAGCAGTCCCAATGGGGGCCAGCCCCAGCATTTT
CASSPNGGQPQHF
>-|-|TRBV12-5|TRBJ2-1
TGTGCTAGTGGTTTGGTTCTTGGGGGGGCCACGGGAAATGAGCAGTTCTTC
CASGLVLGGATGNEQFF
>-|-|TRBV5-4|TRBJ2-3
TGTGCCAGCAGCTTAACAGATAGCACAGATACGCAGTATTTT
CASSLTDSTDTQYF
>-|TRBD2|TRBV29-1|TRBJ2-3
TGCAGCGTTTTGGCGGGGGAAGGCACAGATACGCAGTATTTT
CSVLAGEGTDTQYF
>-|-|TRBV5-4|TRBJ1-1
TGTGCCAGCAGCTCCCCAGGGACTGAAGCTTTCTTT
CASSSPGTEAFF
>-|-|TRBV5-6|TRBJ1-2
TGTGCCAGCAGCCCGGCTGACAGCCCGGCTAACTATGGCTACACCTTC
CASSPADSPANYGYTF